Each of the 16 T cell receptor beta chains below was sequenced from the same sample in a study of T cell responses to AZD1222 COVID-19 vaccine. Sequenced by immunoSEQ multiplex PCR; TCRdb stores in-frame clones only, minus some. The table lists some 110,000 clones, about 88% of them singletons. The material sequenced was peripheral blood, taken on day 0 of AZD1222 vaccination. These receptors all stem from an adult in good health.

CDR3 amino acids: CASRASGIAEQFF. The CDR3 coding sequence is TGTGCCAGCAGGGCTAGCGGGATCGCTGAGCAGTTCTTC. The chain uses TRBV6-5 and TRBJ2-1, with TRBD2 matching over 9 bases. J was trimmed by 9 bases and V by 6 bases; bases with no gene match: 6. Per germline, CDR1 MNHEY and CDR2 SVGAGI. This CDR3 is 13 amino acids long.

V is TRBV12-5 and J is TRBJ1-2; a weak D match, TRBD1 (5 bases). This CDR3 is built from 13 residues. The V gene lost 6 bases and the J gene lost 3 bases, with 11 bases spanning the gap. Germline lookup yields CDR1 LGHNT and CDR2 FRNRAP. The CDR3 spells CASGQTGHYGYTF. CDR3 nucleotides: TGTGCTAGTGGCCAGACGGGACACTATGGCTACACCTTC.

The chain carries TRBV27 and TRBJ2-7; D gene uncertain. The CDR3 consists of 12 residues. V was clipped by 4 bases and J by 6 bases, with 10 bases between them. Germline V lookup: CDR1 MNHEY, CDR2 SMNVEV (reference sequence). CDR3 sequence (DNA): TGTGCCAGCAGTTCCCCTTTGGGCGAGCAGTACTTC. As protein: CASSSPLGEQYF.

A note on this clone: The limits of the CDR3 on the DNA are not certain, so only TCRdb's listed CDR3 is given. This chain joins TRBV9 and TRBJ2-1; the table gives TRBD1 as D, unverified against the DNA. The CDR3 sequence runs 16 residues, both termini included. Germline loops: CDR1 SGDLS, CDR2 YYNGEE. The CDR3 loop is CASSSPGGDFGNEQFF.

This rearrangement joins TRBV7-8 to TRBJ2-5; tentative D call: TRBD2 (7 bases). The V gene lost 7 bases and the J gene lost 3 bases, with 21 bases spanning the gap. Germline V lookup: CDR1 SGHVS, CDR2 FQNEAQ. The CDR3 is made up of 16 amino acids. The CDR3 here is CASTIADAGAKETQYF. CDR3 sequence (DNA): TGTGCCAGCACCATAGCCGATGCGGGGGCTAAAGAGACCCAGTACTTC.

CDR3 residues: CASSVGRRGDGYTF. In DNA, the CDR3 is TGTGCCAGCAGCGTAGGACGACGCGGAGATGGCTACACCTTC. The V gene is TRBV7-8, the J gene TRBJ1-2; no reliable D call. V lost 5 bases and J 6 bases, leaving 16 bases between the germline ends. There are 14 residues in the CDR3. The V gene's germline CDR1 is SGHVS and CDR2 FQNEAQ.

This rearrangement joins TRBV6-5 to TRBJ2-3; D perhaps matches TRBD2 (6 bases). The CDR3 length is 13 residues. V was shortened by 7 bases and J by 1 base, with 9 bases between the two germline ends. Germline assignment: CDR1 MNHEY and CDR2 SVGAGI. The chain's CDR3 is CASTASGTDTQYF. The CDR3 DNA is TGTGCCAGCACGGCTAGCGGCACAGATACGCAGTATTTT.

The table lists this clone with a count of one. J is TRBJ1-6 and V is TRBV28; D is undetermined. Between the trimmed V and J ends, which lost 2 bases and 11 bases, there was a span of 13 bases. The CDR3 totals 14 residues. Germline V CDR1 and CDR2: MDHEN, SYDVKM. The CDR3 region has the DNA TGTGCCAGCAGTTTAGGAGGGCTAACGGCACCCCTCCACTTT. Translation: CASSLGGLTAPLHF.

This clone has only one observation. The chain joins TRBV6-6 to TRBJ1-5; the D is unclear. The V end was cut by 2 bases, the J end by 1 base, with 6 bases between. The CDR3 runs to 14 residues. Germline values: CDR1 MNHNY, CDR2 SVGAGI (reference sequence). The CDR3 protein is CASSYPESNQPQHF. DNA for the CDR3: TGTGCCAGCAGTTACCCGGAGAGCAATCAGCCCCAGCATTTT.

The V and J genes are TRBV5-4 and TRBJ2-3, with 14 bases identical to TRBD2. Trimming cost V 3 bases and J 4 bases; bases outside gene matches: 7. Germline lookup yields CDR1 SGHNT and CDR2 YYREEE (reference sequence). The CDR3 is 17 amino acids. The CDR3 loop reads CASSSGLAGGWADTQYF. In DNA form, the CDR3 reads TGTGCCAGCAGCTCCGGACTAGCGGGAGGTTGGGCAGATACGCAGTATTTT. Combining the CDR3 with reference TRBV5-4 and TRBJ2-3 gives the whole variable domain ETGVTQSPTHLIKTRGQQVTLRCSSQSGHNTVSWYQQALGQGPQFIFQYYREEENGRGNFPPRFSGLQFPNYSSELNVNALELDDSALYLCASSSGLAGGWADTQYFGPGTRLTVL.

The rearrangement uses TRBV9 and TRBJ1-6; 7 bases match TRBD1. CDR3 length equals 16 residues. Germline V gene sequence: CDR1 SGDLS, CDR2 YYNGEE. V lost 2 bases to trimming and J lost 4 bases; unmatched junction nucleotides: 6. CDR3 sequence (DNA): TGTGCCAGCAGCGTGACCCGGGACAGATATAATTCACCCCTCCACTTT. Residues: CASSVTRDRYNSPLHF.

V and J are TRBV11-2 and TRBJ2-3; 12 bases are shared with TRBD2. The CDR3 runs to 14 residues. With 5 bases clipped from V and 6 bases from J, the junction kept 3 bases outside the gene matches. The V gene's germline CDR1 is SGHAT and CDR2 FQNNGV. The CDR3 loop reads CASSLTSGSDTQYF. The CDR3 nucleotides are TGTGCCAGCAGCCTGACTAGCGGGAGTGATACGCAGTATTTT. Filled out from reference TRBV11-2 and TRBJ2-3, the complete variable domain reads EAGVAQSPRYKIIEKRQSVAFWCNPISGHATLYWYQQILGQGPKLLIQFQNNGVVDDSQLPKDRFSAERLKGVDSTLKIQPAKLEDSAVYLCASSLTSGSDTQYFGPGTRLTVL.

The chain is built from TRBV18 and TRBJ1-5; D unclear. Deletions cut 6 bases from V and 5 bases from J, with 17 bases between. The CDR3 sequence is 15 residues long. The germline gives CDR1 KGHSH, CDR2 LQKENI. CDR3 bases: TGTGCCAGCTCCACCGAACCCCCGCCCCATCAGCCCCAGCATTTT. Amino acids: CASSTEPPPHQPQHF.

The V gene is TRBV28, the J gene TRBJ1-4; TRBD1 matches 7 bases. CDR3 length: 15 residues. The germline V gene has CDR1 MDHEN and CDR2 SYDVKM. The trim removed 7 bases at V and 5 bases at J, leaving 10 bases unmatched. CDR3 sequence (DNA): TGTGCCAGCACCTACGCGGGACAGTCGAATGAAAAACTGTTTTTT. It codes for CASTYAGQSNEKLFF.

As to this clone: One junction end does not reproduce the germline sequence, and a read error may be involved. The chain recombines TRBV10-3 with TRBJ1-5, with unresolved D. Looked up from germline, CDR1 is ENHRY and CDR2 is SYGVKD. The CDR3 length is 14 residues. The CDR3 DNA follows: TGTGCCATCAGTCAGTCGGCAGCCGATCAGCCCCAGCATTTT. It translates to CAISQSAADQPQHF.

CDR3 loop: CASGRAWEQYF. CDR3 bases: TGTGCCAGCGGGAGGGCTTGGGAGCAGTACTTC. The chain combines TRBV3-1 (or the pseudogene TRBV3-2) with TRBJ2-7, with 7 bases lining up with TRBD2. In germline, CDR1 is LGHDT, CDR2 YNNKEL (reference sequence). CDR3 size: 11 residues. The V gene end was trimmed by 8 bases and the J gene end by 7 bases; junction bases not matched to a gene: 5.